This note documents a single T cell receptor beta chain sequence. These data come from a study of blood T cell repertoires in COVID-19. The germline CDR1 and CDR2 sequences are GTSNPN and SVGIG (reference sequence). V was shortened by 3 bases and J by 1 base, with 10 bases between the two germline ends. The CDR3 runs 13 residues. TCRdb keeps only in-frame clones here, not all; method: immunoSEQ multiplex PCR. This table holds about 140,000 clones, around nine tenths found once. The clonotype was recovered from a man aged 45-65 years with active or convalescent COVID-19. The source material was peripheral blood. The V gene is TRBV30, the J gene TRBJ2-7; D may be TRBD2 (6 bases). For the CDR3, the DNA is TGTGCCTGGAGCATAGCGGAGTCCTACGAGCAGTACTTC. Amino acid sequence: CAWSIAESYEQYF.